The next 29 T cell receptor beta chains were all read from a single sample in a study of human T cells and chemical hapten exposure (dated by TCRdb to the early 2020s). According to the study, the label for this sample's time point signals: pre-sensitization, week 0. The label giving this sample's treatment or condition can be read as: therapeutic diphenylcyclopropenone sensitization with weekly scalp DPC. Library preparation used RACE. The sequencer listed for this sample is NextSeq 500. Using fastp at Q25 and MiXCR, TCRdb reprocessed the public reads and kept productive beta chains. Each entry is one CDR3 protein sequence, shown with its most common DNA and genes. Within this sample are some 90,000 distinct CDR3 sequences, with 8.5% of them counted one time only. 2% to 3% of the sample comes from the top ten. The sample here was whole blood, taken in connection with sensitization to the hapten diphenylcyclopropenone (DPC). These receptors all stem from a man in his forties with alopecia areata. Some clones in this sample may be carry-over from other donors' samples.

This clonotype was found many times. J is TRBJ1-6 and V is TRBV7-6, with TRBD1 matching 9 bases. This CDR3 contains 15 residues. Unmatched junction bases numbered 5, after V lost 4 bases and J lost 7 bases. Germline CDR1 and CDR2: SGHVS and FNYEAQ. CDR3 region: CASSSSGTGNSPLHF. CDR3 sequence (DNA): TGTGCCAGCAGCTCCTCCGGGACAGGGAATTCACCCCTCCACTTT.

This clonotype was found a few times. This rearrangement joins TRBV3-1 to TRBJ2-7; TRBD1 is a possible D gene (6 bases). The germline V and J ends were trimmed by 1 base and 4 bases, with 8 bases remaining between them. The CDR3 contains 13 residues. CDR1 and CDR2 from the germline V gene are LGHDT and YNNKEL (reference sequence). DNA for the CDR3: TGTGCCAGCAGCCAAGCAGGGGAATACGAGCAGTACGTC. It codes for CASSQAGEYEQYV.

This clonotype came up many times. The chain combines TRBV7-2 with TRBJ2-3; 7 positions agree with TRBD2. CDR1 and CDR2 (germline): SGHTA, FQGNSA. The junction had 8 bases not matched to a gene; V was cut back by 2 bases and J by 6 bases. The CDR3 is 15 residues long. The CDR3 sequence: CASSLSLAEGDTQYF. CDR3 DNA sequence: TGTGCCAGCAGCTTATCTCTAGCGGAGGGGGATACGCAGTATTTT. Full variable domain (rest looked up from reference TRBV7-2 and TRBJ2-3): GAGVSQSPSNKVTEKGKDVELRCDPISGHTALYWYRQSLGQGLEFLIYFQGNSAPDKSGLPSDRFSAERTGGSVSTLTIQRTQQEDSAVYLCASSLSLAEGDTQYFGPGTRLTVL.

This clonotype was seen repeatedly, ten times or more. The chain employs TRBV5-1 and TRBJ1-1, with D possibly matching TRBD1 (5 bases). V was cut by 2 bases and J by 1 base, with 6 bases left in between. CDR1 and CDR2 from the germline V gene are SGHRS and YFSETQ. This CDR3 comprises 13 residues. The CDR3 nucleotides are TGCGCCAGCAGCTTAGGGGAGAACACTGAAGCTTTCTTT. Translated: CASSLGENTEAFF.

This clonotype was observed many times. This rearrangement joins TRBV12-3 or TRBV12-4 to TRBJ1-2, with D possibly being TRBD1 (5 bases). Between the trimmed V and J ends, which lost 7 bases and 4 bases, there was a span of 13 bases. The CDR3 has 13 amino acids. The DNA for the CDR3 is TGTGCCAGCACTCCAGGGTTTTTCTATGGCTACACCTTC. It encodes CASTPGFFYGYTF.

This clonotype was recorded at least ten times. The V gene is TRBV29-1, the J gene TRBJ1-5; D remains ambiguous. Germline V gives CDR1 SQVTM, CDR2 ANQGSEA. The CDR3 is 12 residues long. Trimming removed 5 bases from V and 9 bases from J, with 14 bases in between. The DNA of the CDR3 is TGCAGCGTTTGGGATGGTTATCGGCCCCAGCATTTT. Translating it yields CSVWDGYRPQHF.

This clonotype has a handful of counts. DNA of the CDR3: TGCAGCGTTGAAGTTGGACAGGGTCGAAACACCATATATTTT. This sequence encodes CSVEVGQGRNTIYF. The chain is built from TRBV29-1 and TRBJ1-3; the match to TRBD1 covers 8 bases. This CDR3 comprises 14 residues. V shed 1 base, J shed 5 bases, and the junction held 4 bases outside the gene matches. Germline V gives CDR1 SQVTM, CDR2 ANQGSEA.

V is TRBV27 and J is TRBJ1-3; TRBD1 matches at 8 bases. Germline trimming cut 5 bases from V and 4 bases from J; bases unmatched to any gene: 7. CDR3 length equals 15 residues. The germline gives CDR1 MNHEY, CDR2 SMNVEV (reference sequence). This CDR3 reads CASSPTTGAGNTIYF. In DNA, the CDR3 is TGTGCCAGCAGTCCAACGACAGGGGCCGGAAACACCATATATTTT.

This clonotype was counted only a few times. V gene TRBV19 combines with J gene TRBJ2-7, with D unresolved. V was trimmed by 3 bases and J by 5 bases, leaving 5 bases between them. This CDR3 is built from 11 residues. Germline CDR1 reads LNHDA; CDR2 reads SQIVND (reference sequence). The CDR3 sequence: CASSIRDEQYF. The DNA for the CDR3 is TGTGCCAGTAGTATCCGGGACGAGCAGTACTTC.

This clonotype was observed a few times. The chain carries TRBV11-3 and TRBJ1-4; perhaps TRBD1 as D (5 bases). V was pared by 0 bases and J by 5 bases, with 10 bases between. Germline CDR1 reads SGHNT; CDR2 reads YENEEA. The CDR3 contains 15 residues. CDR3 loop: CASSLEQRTNEKLFF. The CDR3 coding sequence is TGTGCCAGCAGCTTAGAGCAGCGGACAAATGAAAAACTGTTTTTT.

The chain carries TRBV29-1 and TRBJ2-7; D gene unclear. Trimming removed 6 bases at V and 7 bases at J, with 10 bases between. CDR3 length: 10 residues. From germline, CDR1 is SQVTM and CDR2 ANQGSEA. CDR3 in amino acids: CSVLKVEQYF. For the CDR3, the DNA is TGCAGCGTCCTTAAGGTGGAGCAGTACTTC.

The chain couples TRBV7-2 to TRBJ2-3; D possibly corresponds to TRBD2 (6 bases). The CDR3 contains 17 residues. Germline values: CDR1 SGHTA, CDR2 FQGNSA. Trimming cost V 4 bases and J 7 bases, with 24 bases left between them. The DNA of the CDR3 is TGTGCCAGCAGCTCCTCCCGGAGCAGGAGGGCCTGGAATACGCAGTATTTT. Translated, it gives CASSSSRSRRAWNTQYF.

The table lists this clonotype with many counts. The J gene is TRBJ2-1, the V gene TRBV28, with 8 bases aligning to TRBD1. CDR3 length: 14 residues. From germline, CDR1 is MDHEN and CDR2 SYDVKM. The junction had 10 bases not matched to a gene; V was cut back by 6 bases and J by 9 bases. The CDR3 DNA follows: TGTGCCAGCAGGGGAAGGGCAGGGGGCAGTGAGCAGTTCTTC. Amino acid sequence: CASRGRAGGSEQFF.

The table lists this clonotype with a few counts. The chain uses TRBV6-2 or TRBV6-3 and TRBJ2-7; 8 nucleotides match TRBD2. Unmatched junction bases numbered 6, after V lost 2 bases and J lost 3 bases. Germline CDR1 MNHEY, CDR2 SVGEGT. The CDR3 loop spans 15 amino acids. The CDR3 spells CASSYPREGRYEQYV. Written as DNA, the CDR3 is TGTGCCAGCAGTTACCCCCGGGAGGGCCGCTACGAGCAGTACGTC.

The chain links TRBV29-1 to TRBJ2-7, with D possibly matching TRBD1 (5 bases). CDR3 length equals 12 residues. Trimming left V 7 bases short and J 5 bases short, with 15 bases between. The V gene's germline CDR1 is SQVTM and CDR2 ANQGSEA. For the CDR3, the DNA is TGCAGCGCCACCGAAAGGGGCGACGAGCAGTACTTC. It encodes CSATERGDEQYF.

This clonotype was counted between two and nine times. The gene calls are TRBV7-9 and TRBJ2-7; no firm D call. This CDR3 has 14 amino acids. V shed 0 bases and J shed 3 bases, with 9 bases lying between them. The germline gives CDR1 SEHNR, CDR2 FQNEAQ (reference sequence). The CDR3 loop is CASSLAGRVYEQYF. The CDR3 bases are TGTGCCAGCAGCTTAGCTGGTAGGGTCTACGAGCAGTACTTC. The whole variable domain, filled in from reference TRBV7-9 and TRBJ2-7, reads DTGVSQNPRHKITKRGQNVTFRCDPISEHNRLYWYRQTLGQGPEFLTYFQNEAQLEKSRLLSDRFSAERPKGSFSTLEIQRTEQGDSAMYLCASSLAGRVYEQYFGPGTRLTVT.

This clonotype occurred a few times. J is TRBJ1-3 and V is TRBV19; TRBD1 matches 7 bases. The germline gives CDR1 LNHDA, CDR2 SQIVND (reference sequence). Trimming took 9 bases from V and 2 from J; bases not matched to a gene: 7. The CDR3 is 14 residues long. Here the CDR3 reads CASNIQGAGNTIYF. In DNA form, the CDR3 reads TGTGCCAGCAACATCCAGGGGGCTGGAAACACCATATATTTT.

Only a few counts were recorded for this clonotype. The V gene is TRBV5-4, the J gene TRBJ1-5, with D possibly matching TRBD1 (5 bases). From germline, CDR1 is SGHNT and CDR2 YYREEE (reference sequence). The CDR3 has 14 residues. V lost 4 bases, J lost 1 base, and 9 bases lay in between. The CDR3 nucleotides read TGTGCCAGCAGCCTCCCAGGGAGCAATCAGCCCCAGCATTTT. It translates to CASSLPGSNQPQHF.

With respect to this clonotype: A much larger clone sits a single nucleotide away, making a read error possible. The genes are TRBV7-3 and TRBJ1-2; D perhaps matches TRBD1 (6 bases). Germline CDR1 is SGHTA and CDR2 is FQGTGA. This CDR3 contains 14 residues. Trimming cost V 5 bases and J 5 bases, with 15 bases left between them. CDR3 bases: TGTGCCAGCAGCAAGGGGGGAAACGAGTATGGCTACACCTTC. Amino acid sequence: CASSKGGNEYGYTF.

This clonotype came up a few times. The V gene is TRBV18, the J gene TRBJ1-1; no reliable D call. The CDR3 is made up of 13 amino acids. CDR1 and CDR2 from the germline V gene are KGHSH and LQKENI. V was pared by 1 base and J by 4 bases, with 7 bases between. The CDR3 bases are TGTGCCAGCTCACCACTAAGGGCCACTGAAGCTTTCTTT. As protein: CASSPLRATEAFF.

In its sample, this clonotype was seen many times. The CDR3 region is CASSSSGHYEKLFF. The CDR3 nucleotides read TGTGCCAGCAGTTCTTCCGGGCATTATGAAAAACTGTTTTTT. The V and J genes are TRBV28 and TRBJ1-4; D is ambiguous. Trimming removed 4 bases at V and 6 bases at J, with 12 bases between. The germline V gene has CDR1 MDHEN and CDR2 SYDVKM. The CDR3 is 14 amino acids. Variable domain in full (rest from reference TRBV28 and TRBJ1-4): DVKVTQSSRYLVKRTGEKVFLECVQDMDHENMFWYRQDPGLGLRLIYFSYDVKMKEKGDIPEGYSVSREKKERFSLILESASTNQTSMYLCASSSSGHYEKLFFGSGTQLSVL.

This clonotype was seen at least ten times. The V and J genes are TRBV7-9 and TRBJ1-2; 9 bases are shared with TRBD1. V lost 5 bases and J lost 8; bases outside the gene matches: 6. The CDR3 consists of 13 residues. CDR1 and CDR2 from the germline V gene are SEHNR and FQNEAQ (reference sequence). The CDR3 protein is CASSPDRGRGYTF. The CDR3 nucleotides read TGTGCCAGCAGCCCGGACAGGGGAAGAGGCTACACCTTC.

This clonotype has just a few counts. The chain has TRBV7-9 and TRBJ2-7, with D maybe TRBD2 (5 bases). The CDR3 runs to 12 residues. Germline loops: CDR1 SEHNR, CDR2 FQNEAQ (reference sequence). The V and J ends lost 2 bases and 7 bases respectively, with 9 bases between them. The CDR3 DNA reads TGTGCCAGCAGCTTACCTAGCACGGAGCAGTACTTC. Its translation: CASSLPSTEQYF.

The V and J genes are TRBV28 and TRBJ2-7; D call uncertain. The CDR3 covers 12 residues. Trimming took off 8 bases at V and 2 bases at J, with 10 bases between the two ends. The germline V gene encodes CDR1 MDHEN and CDR2 SYDVKM. CDR3 nucleotide sequence: TGTGCCAGCTCCTCTACACCCTACGAGCAGTACTTC. Encoded protein: CASSSTPYEQYF.

The sample holds a few counts of this clonotype. V is TRBV28 and J is TRBJ1-4, with a possible D match to TRBD1 (5 bases). This CDR3 is 14 amino acids long. V lost 7 bases and J lost 4, with 13 bases in between. Germline V lookup: CDR1 MDHEN, CDR2 SYDVKM. The CDR3 here is CASIGGRLNEKLFF. CDR3 nucleotide sequence: TGTGCCAGCATTGGGGGACGGCTTAATGAAAAACTGTTTTTT. Variable domain in full (rest from reference TRBV28 and TRBJ1-4): DVKVTQSSRYLVKRTGEKVFLECVQDMDHENMFWYRQDPGLGLRLIYFSYDVKMKEKGDIPEGYSVSREKKERFSLILESASTNQTSMYLCASIGGRLNEKLFFGSGTQLSVL.

The chain has TRBV7-2 and TRBJ2-3, with D unclear. The germline V gene has CDR1 SGHTA and CDR2 FQGNSA. Trimming left V 5 bases short and J 0 bases short, with 9 bases between. The CDR3 is 14 residues long. This chain's CDR3 is CASSRAPSTDTQYF. CDR3 coding DNA: TGTGCCAGCAGCCGGGCCCCTAGCACAGATACGCAGTATTTT.

The chain links TRBV18 to TRBJ2-3; 12 positions agree with TRBD2. The CDR3 loop spans 16 amino acids. The V gene end was trimmed by 6 bases and the J gene end by 5 bases; junction bases not matched to a gene: 9. Germline-derived CDR1 and CDR2 are KGHSH and LQKENI. The CDR3 reads CASSSLWTSGEDTQYF. In DNA, the CDR3 is TGTGCCAGCTCGAGTCTCTGGACTAGCGGGGAAGATACGCAGTATTTT.

This clonotype was counted only a few times. V is TRBV20-1 and J is TRBJ1-2, with D perhaps matching TRBD1 (5 bases). V was cut by 2 bases and J by 5 bases, with 15 bases left in between. Germline assignment: CDR1 DFQATT and CDR2 SNEGSKA (reference sequence). CDR3 length: 14 amino acids. CDR3 protein: CSARNKGDLYGYTF. The DNA for the CDR3 is TGCAGTGCTAGAAACAAAGGGGACCTGTATGGCTACACCTTC.

Only a few counts were recorded for this clonotype. The chain joins TRBV24-1 to TRBJ2-1, with 7 bases matching TRBD2. V trimming: 4 bases; J trimming: 2 bases; junction bases outside the gene matches: 4. This CDR3 has 15 residues. Per the germline V gene, CDR1 is KGHDR and CDR2 is SFDVKD. The CDR3 here is CATSEGDYTYNEQFF. The CDR3 DNA is TGTGCCACCAGTGAGGGGGACTATACCTACAATGAGCAGTTCTTC.